This T cell receptor beta chain was sequenced in a study of T cells in Graves' hyperthyroidism and ophthalmopathy. RNA transcripts were the template for amplifying TCR beta CDR3 regions. Initially, a first-round RT-PCR of the TCR CDR3 employed the HTBI primer set. Each CDR3 protein gets one entry after TCRdb re-called the multiplex PCR reads with MiXCR. The data hold 350,000 to 450,000 distinct CDR3 sequences, with over 13% observed a single time. There are many counts of this clonotype. Its antigen remains unknown. After removal of 6 bases from V and 9 bases from J, the junction contained 4 bases not matched to a gene. This CDR3 has 13 residues. The germline gives CDR1 SNHLY, CDR2 FYNNEI. General study points: Ophthalmopathy was separated from stable hyperthyroidism by a 13 V-J model.

The TCR originated in a man in his forties or fifties with Graves' ophthalmopathy. The rearrangement joins TRBV2 to TRBJ2-1, with 11 bases identical to TRBD1. Source material: blood. This chain's CDR3 is CASSQGQGVEQFF. The DNA for the CDR3 is TGTGCCAGCAGCCAGGGACAGGGGGTTGAGCAGTTCTTC.